The 28 T cell receptor beta chains reported below all come from one sample, sequenced in a study of blood T cell repertoires in COVID-19. Measured with immunoSEQ multiplex PCR; TCRdb has only the in-frame clones, and not every one. The data show about 200,000 clones, 86% seen once. Material: peripheral blood. All receptors come from a man older than 75 with acute or convalescent COVID-19.

The chain combines TRBV19 with TRBJ2-1; the match to TRBD2 covers 12 bases. V was pared by 6 bases and J by 6 bases, with 6 bases of the junction left unmatched. CDR3 length equals 15 residues. Germline V gives CDR1 LNHDA, CDR2 SQIVND (reference sequence). This chain's CDR3 is CASRPTSGSFNEQFF. In DNA form, the CDR3 reads TGTGCCAGTAGGCCGACTAGCGGGAGCTTCAATGAGCAGTTCTTC.

This sequence joins TRBV28 and TRBJ1-1, with D possibly TRBD1 on 5 matching bases. In germline, CDR1 is MDHEN, CDR2 SYDVKM. The germline V and J ends were trimmed by 2 bases and 7 bases, with 8 bases remaining between them. The CDR3 is 12 amino acids. CDR3: CASSLAGGEAFF. In nucleotides, the CDR3 is TGTGCCAGCAGTTTAGCCGGGGGTGAAGCTTTCTTT.

This chain links TRBV18 with TRBJ1-4; 9 bases agree with TRBD1. CDR3 length equals 15 residues. The germline CDR1 and CDR2 sequences are KGHSH and LQKENI. Germline trimming cut 5 bases from V and 7 bases from J; bases unmatched to any gene: 8. This chain's CDR3 is CASSASGTGIEKLFF. In DNA form, the CDR3 reads TGTGCCAGCTCAGCTTCCGGGACAGGGATTGAAAAACTGTTTTTT.

The chain uses TRBV6-6 and TRBJ1-1; D call uncertain. This CDR3 contains 14 residues. Trimming removed 0 bases at V and 6 bases at J, with 11 bases between. Germline V CDR1 and CDR2: MNHNY, SVGAGI (reference sequence). This chain's CDR3 is CASSYSELGAEAFF. The CDR3 region has the DNA TGTGCCAGCAGTTACTCGGAGCTCGGGGCTGAAGCTTTCTTT.

The V and J genes are TRBV5-1 and TRBJ1-2, with D tentatively TRBD1 (6 bases). Germline assignment: CDR1 SGHRS and CDR2 YFSETQ. V was clipped by 0 bases and J by 3 bases, with 15 bases between them. The CDR3 contains 16 residues. The CDR3 sequence is CASSLAGTTWDYGYTF. The CDR3 coding sequence is TGCGCCAGCAGCTTGGCTGGGACAACCTGGGACTATGGCTACACCTTC. Supplemented by reference TRBV5-1 and TRBJ1-2, the full variable domain reads KAGVTQTPRYLIKTRGQQVTLSCSPISGHRSVSWYQQTPGQGLQFLFEYFSETQRNKGNFPGRFSGRQFSNSRSEMNVSTLELGDSALYLCASSLAGTTWDYGYTFGSGTRLTVV.

V gene TRBV9 combines with J gene TRBJ1-1; possible D gene TRBD1, 5 bases. V was pared by 4 bases and J by 6 bases, with 13 bases between. From germline, CDR1 is SGDLS and CDR2 YYNGEE. This CDR3 contains 13 residues. The CDR3 is CASSSPGVAEAFF. The CDR3 nucleotides are TGTGCCAGCAGCTCCCCGGGGGTAGCTGAAGCTTTCTTT.

The rearrangement uses TRBV12-5 and TRBJ2-2; weak D call: TRBD2 (5 bases). The CDR3 runs 14 residues. Germline assignment: CDR1 LGHNT and CDR2 FRNRAP. Trimming took off 4 bases at V and 3 bases at J, with 9 bases between the two ends. CDR3 sequence: CASGSGVYTGELFF. DNA of the CDR3: TGTGCTAGTGGTTCCGGGGTTTACACCGGGGAGCTGTTTTTT. The full variable domain, in which reference TRBV12-5 and TRBJ2-2 provide the parts outside the CDR3, is DARVTQTPRHKVTEMGQEVTMRCQPILGHNTVFWYRQTMMQGLELLAYFRNRAPLDDSGMPKDRFSAEMPDATLATLKIQPSEPRDSAVYFCASGSGVYTGELFFGEGSRLTVL.

The sample holds a few counts of this clone. V usage is TRBV6-6 and J usage is TRBJ1-1; D not certain. Trimming removed 7 bases at V and 6 bases at J, with 15 bases between. Germline CDR1 MNHNY, CDR2 SVGAGI (reference sequence). CDR3 length equals 13 residues. The CDR3 loop reads CASMAPGWAEAFF. The CDR3 DNA follows: TGTGCCAGCATGGCTCCGGGATGGGCTGAAGCTTTCTTT.

This chain uses TRBV18 with TRBJ2-5; perhaps TRBD1 as D (5 bases). This CDR3 spans 15 amino acids. CDR1 KGHSH and CDR2 LQKENI come from the germline V gene. V lost 3 bases, J lost 5 bases, and 16 bases lay in between. In nucleotides, the CDR3 is TGTGCCAGCTCACCGCTTTCAGGGATGGAGGAGACCCAGTACTTC. Its protein is CASSPLSGMEETQYF.

V is TRBV5-5 and J is TRBJ2-3; D remains unclear. The germline V and J ends were trimmed by 6 bases and 2 bases, with 13 bases remaining between them. The germline CDR1 and CDR2 sequences are SGHKS and YYEKEE (reference sequence). The CDR3 totals 14 residues. For the CDR3, the DNA is TGTGCCAGCAACCTAGGAGCGACCACAGATACGCAGTATTTT. Its protein product is CASNLGATTDTQYF. The full variable domain, with the rest looked up from reference TRBV5-5 and TRBJ2-3, is DAGVTQSPTHLIKTRGQQVTLRCSPISGHKSVSWYQQVLGQGPQFIFQYYEKEERGRGNFPDRFSARQFPNYSSELNVNALLLGDSALYLCASNLGATTDTQYFGPGTRLTVL.

This rearrangement joins TRBV7-2 to TRBJ1-5; perhaps TRBD1 as D (6 bases). This CDR3 has 14 amino acids. Looked up from germline, CDR1 is SGHTA and CDR2 is FQGNSA. Trimming stripped 5 bases from V and 7 bases from J, with 15 bases between. The CDR3 protein is CASSLGGGLQPQHF. In nucleotides, the CDR3 is TGTGCCAGCAGCCTAGGGGGGGGCTTGCAGCCCCAGCATTTT.

The chain employs TRBV19 and TRBJ2-7; 7 bases are a match to TRBD1. The CDR3 totals 14 residues. The V and J ends lost 6 bases and 2 bases, in that order; junction bases with no gene match: 7. The germline V gene has CDR1 LNHDA and CDR2 SQIVND (reference sequence). CDR3 in DNA: TGTGCCAGTAGCCCCTCAGGACAGGCCTACGAGCAGTACTTC. This codes for CASSPSGQAYEQYF.

The J gene is TRBJ2-7, the V gene TRBV7-2; perhaps TRBD2 as D (7 bases). The CDR3 is made up of 13 amino acids. Germline lookup yields CDR1 SGHTA and CDR2 FQGNSA. V lost 4 bases to trimming and J lost 3 bases, with 10 bases between them. The CDR3 DNA is TGTGCCAGCAGCTGGGGGGGCCTCTACGAGCAGTACGTC. Encoded protein: CASSWGGLYEQYV.

A remark on this clone: Relative to the germline gene, one junction end is altered; a read error may explain this. V is TRBV7-9 and J is TRBJ2-1; 8 nucleotides match TRBD2. The germline gives CDR1 SEHNR, CDR2 FQNEAQ (reference sequence). The CDR3 totals 12 residues. The CDR3 reads CGTEGLEYEQFF. The CDR3 DNA follows: TGCGGAACAGAGGGACTAGAGTATGAGCAGTTCTTC.

V gene TRBV7-9 combines with J gene TRBJ2-7; D might be TRBD1 (6 bases). The ends were cut back, 3 bases at V and 7 bases at J, with 13 bases in the middle. CDR1 SEHNR and CDR2 FQNEAQ come from the germline V gene (reference sequence). This CDR3 has 13 residues. DNA for the CDR3: TGTGCCAGCAGCTTCGGGAACAGGGAGGAGCAGTACGTC. It encodes CASSFGNREEQYV.

The chain couples TRBV10-2 to TRBJ1-6; D gene uncertain. V lost 2 bases, J lost 7 bases, and 9 bases lay in between. The CDR3 runs to 14 residues. Looked up from germline, CDR1 is WSHSY and CDR2 is SAAADI. CDR3: CASSELAGNSPLHF. DNA for the CDR3: TGCGCCAGCAGTGAGCTGGCGGGGAATTCACCCCTCCACTTT.

V is TRBV7-3 and J is TRBJ2-2; D is ambiguous. Germline V CDR1 and CDR2: SGHTA, FQGTGA. There are 15 residues in the CDR3. V shed 1 base and J shed 0 bases, with 6 bases lying between them. CDR3 region: CASSLIVANTGELFF. The CDR3 nucleotides read TGTGCCAGCAGCTTAATTGTAGCGAACACCGGGGAGCTGTTTTTT.

This clone occurred once. The rearrangement uses TRBV15 and TRBJ2-5; D perhaps matches TRBD2 (6 bases). Per the germline V gene, CDR1 is LNHNV and CDR2 is YYDKDF (reference sequence). V lost 5 bases and J 5 bases, leaving 12 bases between the germline ends. The CDR3 has 13 amino acids. The CDR3 sequence: CATSQTRWETQYF. CDR3 in DNA: TGTGCCACCAGCCAGACTAGGTGGGAGACCCAGTACTTC.

The chain has TRBV14 and TRBJ2-3, with D tentatively TRBD1 (5 bases). V was pared by 1 base and J by 2 bases, with 10 bases between. The CDR3 contains 15 residues. The germline V gene encodes CDR1 SGHDN and CDR2 FVKESK. The CDR3 sequence is CASSQALGVTDTQYF. The DNA of the CDR3 is TGTGCCAGCAGCCAAGCGCTAGGGGTCACAGATACGCAGTATTTT. The full variable domain, with the rest looked up from reference TRBV14 and TRBJ2-3, is EAGVTQFPSHSVIEKGQTVTLRCDPISGHDNLYWYRRVMGKEIKFLLHFVKESKQDESGMPNNRFLAERTGGTYSTLKVQPAELEDSGVYFCASSQALGVTDTQYFGPGTRLTVL.

V and J are TRBV20-1 and TRBJ1-5; 12 bases agree with TRBD1. The CDR3 is made up of 15 amino acids. J gave up 6 bases and V 3 bases, and 6 bases lay outside the gene matches. Per germline, CDR1 DFQATT and CDR2 SNEGSKA (reference sequence). CDR3 protein: CSASRGQGAGQPQHF. In DNA, the CDR3 is TGCAGTGCTAGTAGGGGACAGGGGGCCGGTCAGCCCCAGCATTTT.

This rearrangement joins TRBV12-3 or TRBV12-4 to TRBJ2-5; the D gene is possibly TRBD2 (6 bases). CDR3 length equals 12 residues. V dropped 8 bases and J dropped 8 bases, with 15 bases sitting between them. In DNA form, the CDR3 reads TGTGCCAGCTCTCCCCAGCGGGTAACCCAGTACTTC. The encoded protein is CASSPQRVTQYF.

This clone was recorded a few times. This chain connects TRBV5-1 to TRBJ2-7; TRBD2 agrees at 9 bases. Germline V gene data show CDR1 as SGHRS and CDR2 as YFSETQ. The CDR3 consists of 17 residues. Trimming at V came to 0 bases and at J to 1 base, leaving 8 bases not matched to a gene. This chain's CDR3 is CASSLAPIAGESYEQYV. The CDR3 coding sequence is TGCGCCAGCAGCTTGGCTCCGATAGCGGGAGAGTCCTACGAGCAGTACGTC.

The chain couples TRBV7-8 to TRBJ2-7; 11 bases match TRBD2. V lost 5 bases and J lost 3; bases outside the gene matches: 9. Germline V lookup: CDR1 SGHVS, CDR2 FQNEAQ. The CDR3 is made up of 16 amino acids. CDR3 DNA sequence: TGTGCCAGCAGCGCAACTAGCGGGGGCGGGGGCTACGAGCAGTACTTC. It is translated as CASSATSGGGGYEQYF.

The DNA for the CDR3 is TGTGCCAGCAGCGTAAGGAGCGGGAGTTTCCCCAGAAACATTCAGTACTTC. Its translation: CASSVRSGSFPRNIQYF. The rearrangement uses TRBV9 and TRBJ2-4, with 8 bases aligning to TRBD2. The germline CDR1 and CDR2 sequences are SGDLS and YYNGEE. The V gene end was trimmed by 1 base and the J gene end by 6 bases; junction bases not matched to a gene: 12. The CDR3 spans 17 residues.

The table lists this clone with a count of one. This chain joins TRBV5-5 and TRBJ1-6; D remains ambiguous. This CDR3 has 15 residues. V lost 0 bases, J lost 4 bases, and 8 bases lay in between. Germline V lookup: CDR1 SGHKS, CDR2 YYEKEE (reference sequence). The CDR3 DNA reads TGTGCCAGCAGCTTGGCTCCCGGTTATAATTCACCCCTCCACTTT. As protein: CASSLAPGYNSPLHF.

For the CDR3, the DNA is TGTGCCAGCAGTGAAATGGGACAGGTGACCGGGGAGCTGTTTTTT. This gives the protein CASSEMGQVTGELFF. The V call is TRBV6-1, the J call TRBJ2-2; 8 nucleotides align to TRBD1. Germline V gene sequence: CDR1 MNHNS, CDR2 SASEGT. The V gene end was trimmed by 2 bases and the J gene end by 5 bases; junction bases not matched to a gene: 4. The CDR3 is made up of 15 amino acids.

CDR3 in DNA: TGTGCCACCAGACCGACAGGGGGCGTCACTGAAGCTTTCTTT. Its protein product is CATRPTGGVTEAFF. The chain is built from TRBV24-1 and TRBJ1-1, with 10 bases identical to TRBD1. CDR3 length: 14 residues. Trimming removed 7 bases from V and 4 bases from J; junction bases left unmatched: 5. The germline CDR1 and CDR2 sequences are KGHDR and SFDVKD.

This clone has only a few counts. The chain employs TRBV9 and TRBJ2-1; no clear D gene. This CDR3 spans 11 amino acids. V lost 0 bases and J lost 8, with 3 bases in between. CDR1 SGDLS and CDR2 YYNGEE come from the germline V gene. The CDR3 sequence: CASSVADEQFF. For the CDR3, the DNA is TGTGCCAGCAGCGTAGCTGATGAGCAGTTCTTC.